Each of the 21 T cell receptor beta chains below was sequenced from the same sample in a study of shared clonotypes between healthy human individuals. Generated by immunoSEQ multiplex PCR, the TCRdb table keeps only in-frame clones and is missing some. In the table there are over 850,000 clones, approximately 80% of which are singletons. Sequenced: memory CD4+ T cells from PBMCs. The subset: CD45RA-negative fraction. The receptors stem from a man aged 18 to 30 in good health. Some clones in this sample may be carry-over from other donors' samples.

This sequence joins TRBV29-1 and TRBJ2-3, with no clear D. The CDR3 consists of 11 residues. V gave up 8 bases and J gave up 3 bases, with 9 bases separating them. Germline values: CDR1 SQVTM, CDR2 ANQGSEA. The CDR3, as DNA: TGCAGCTTTCGGTTGACAGATACGCAGTATTTT. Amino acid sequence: CSFRLTDTQYF.

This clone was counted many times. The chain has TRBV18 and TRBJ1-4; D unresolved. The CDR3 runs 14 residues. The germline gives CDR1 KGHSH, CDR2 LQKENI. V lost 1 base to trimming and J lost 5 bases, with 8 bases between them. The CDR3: CASSPRVANEKLFF. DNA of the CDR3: TGTGCCAGCTCACCACGGGTGGCGAATGAAAAACTGTTTTTT. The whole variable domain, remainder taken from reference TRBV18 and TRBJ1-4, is NAGVMQNPRHLVRRRGQEARLRCSPMKGHSHVYWYRQLPEEGLKFMVYLQKENIIDESGMPKERFSAEFPKEGPSILRIQQVVRGDSAAYFCASSPRVANEKLFFGSGTQLSVL.

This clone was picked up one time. The CDR3 sequence is CASTPGGRAYEQYF. The CDR3 DNA is TGTGCCAGCACACCGGGCGGGAGGGCCTACGAGCAGTACTTC. The chain combines TRBV28 with TRBJ2-7; 9 bases align to TRBD2. V lost 7 bases, J lost 2 bases, and 6 bases stayed unmatched. In germline, CDR1 is MDHEN, CDR2 SYDVKM. CDR3 size: 14 residues.

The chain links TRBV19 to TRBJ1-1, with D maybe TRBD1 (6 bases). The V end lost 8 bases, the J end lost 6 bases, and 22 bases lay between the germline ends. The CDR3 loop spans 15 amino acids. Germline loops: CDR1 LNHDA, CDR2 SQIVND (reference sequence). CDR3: CASLRPGPRGAEAFF. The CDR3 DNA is TGTGCCAGTCTCCGGCCGGGCCCCAGGGGCGCTGAAGCTTTCTTT.

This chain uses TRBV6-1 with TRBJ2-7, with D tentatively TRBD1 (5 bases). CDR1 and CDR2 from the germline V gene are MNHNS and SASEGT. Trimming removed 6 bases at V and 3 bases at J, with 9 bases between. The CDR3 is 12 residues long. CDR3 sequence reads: CASSQTVYEQYF. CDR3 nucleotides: TGTGCCAGCAGCCAGACAGTCTACGAGCAGTACTTC.

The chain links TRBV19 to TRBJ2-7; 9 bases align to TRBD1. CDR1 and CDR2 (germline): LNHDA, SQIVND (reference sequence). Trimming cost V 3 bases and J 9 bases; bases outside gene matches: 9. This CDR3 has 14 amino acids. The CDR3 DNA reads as TGTGCCAGTAGTATGCCGGGACAGGGTGAACGGCAGTACTTC. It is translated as CASSMPGQGERQYF.

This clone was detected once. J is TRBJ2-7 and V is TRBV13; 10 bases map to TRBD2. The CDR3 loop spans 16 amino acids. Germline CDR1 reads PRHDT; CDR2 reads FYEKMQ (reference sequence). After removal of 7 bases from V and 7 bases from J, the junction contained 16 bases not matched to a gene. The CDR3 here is CASNEAGTSESGEQYF. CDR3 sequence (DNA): TGTGCCAGCAACGAAGCCGGGACTAGCGAATCAGGGGAGCAGTACTTC.

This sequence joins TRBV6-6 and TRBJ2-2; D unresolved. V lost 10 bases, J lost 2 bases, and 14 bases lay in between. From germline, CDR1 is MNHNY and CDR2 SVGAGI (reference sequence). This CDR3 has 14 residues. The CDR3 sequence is CATNIGRNTGELFF. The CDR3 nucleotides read TGTGCCACCAACATAGGACGAAACACCGGGGAGCTGTTTTTT.

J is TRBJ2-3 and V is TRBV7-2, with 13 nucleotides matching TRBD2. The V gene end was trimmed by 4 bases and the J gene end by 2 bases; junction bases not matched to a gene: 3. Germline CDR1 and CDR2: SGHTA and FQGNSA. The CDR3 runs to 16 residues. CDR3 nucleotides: TGTGCCAGCAGCTCGGGACTAGCGGGGATCACAGATACGCAGTATTTT. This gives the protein CASSSGLAGITDTQYF.

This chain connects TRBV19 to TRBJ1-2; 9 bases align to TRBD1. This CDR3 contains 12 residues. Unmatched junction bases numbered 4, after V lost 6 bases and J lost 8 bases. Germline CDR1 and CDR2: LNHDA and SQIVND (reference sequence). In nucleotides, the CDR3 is TGTGCCAGTAGGAGGGACAGGGAGGGCTACACCTTC. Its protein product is CASRRDREGYTF.

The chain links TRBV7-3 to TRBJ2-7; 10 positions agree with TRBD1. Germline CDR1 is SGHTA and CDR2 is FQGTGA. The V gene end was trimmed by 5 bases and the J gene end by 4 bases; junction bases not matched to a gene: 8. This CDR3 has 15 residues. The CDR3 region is CASSIGGGQGYEQYF. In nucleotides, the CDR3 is TGTGCCAGCAGCATCGGCGGGGGACAGGGGTACGAGCAGTACTTC.

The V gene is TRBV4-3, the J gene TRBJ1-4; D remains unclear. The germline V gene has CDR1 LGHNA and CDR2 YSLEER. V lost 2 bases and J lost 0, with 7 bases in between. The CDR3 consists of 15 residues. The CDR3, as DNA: TGCGCCAGCAGCCAACGCGGCACAACTAATGAAAAACTGTTTTTT. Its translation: CASSQRGTTNEKLFF.

The CDR3 nucleotides read TGCGCCAGCAGCTCAACACTAGCGGGTGACAATGAGCAGTTCTTC. Encoded protein: CASSSTLAGDNEQFF. The chain uses TRBV5-1 and TRBJ2-1; the match to TRBD2 covers 9 bases. The CDR3 covers 15 residues. Germline V gene data show CDR1 as SGHRS and CDR2 as YFSETQ. Trimming removed 3 bases from V and 5 bases from J; junction bases left unmatched: 6.

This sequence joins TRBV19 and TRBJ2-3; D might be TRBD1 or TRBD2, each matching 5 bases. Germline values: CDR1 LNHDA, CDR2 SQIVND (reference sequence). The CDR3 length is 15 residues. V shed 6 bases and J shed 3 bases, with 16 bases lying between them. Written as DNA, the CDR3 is TGTGCCAGTAGCGGGACCAACAGGATGACAGATACGCAGTATTTT. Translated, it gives CASSGTNRMTDTQYF. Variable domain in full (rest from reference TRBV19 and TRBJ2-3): DGGITQSPKYLFRKEGQNVTLSCEQNLNHDAMYWYRQDPGQGLRLIYYSQIVNDFQKGDIAEGYSVSREKKESFPLTVTSAQKNPTAFYLCASSGTNRMTDTQYFGPGTRLTVL.

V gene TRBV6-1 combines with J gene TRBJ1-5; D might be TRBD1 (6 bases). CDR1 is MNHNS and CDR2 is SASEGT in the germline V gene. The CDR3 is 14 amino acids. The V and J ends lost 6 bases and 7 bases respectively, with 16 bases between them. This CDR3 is CASREVVRGQPQHF. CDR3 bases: TGTGCCAGCAGGGAGGTTGTTAGGGGGCAGCCCCAGCATTTT.

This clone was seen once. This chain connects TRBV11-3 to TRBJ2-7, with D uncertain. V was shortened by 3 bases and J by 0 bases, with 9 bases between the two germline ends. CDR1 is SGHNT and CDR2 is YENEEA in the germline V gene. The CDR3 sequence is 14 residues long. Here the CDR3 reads CASSLNRYSYEQYF. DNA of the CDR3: TGTGCCAGCAGCTTGAATCGGTACTCCTACGAGCAGTACTTC.

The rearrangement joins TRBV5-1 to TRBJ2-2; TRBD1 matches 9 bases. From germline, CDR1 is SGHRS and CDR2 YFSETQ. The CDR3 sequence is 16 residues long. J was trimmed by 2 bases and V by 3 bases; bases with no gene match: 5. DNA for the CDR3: TGCGCCAGCAGCTCCTTCACAGGGGGCAACACCGGGGAGCTGTTTTTT. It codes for CASSSFTGGNTGELFF.

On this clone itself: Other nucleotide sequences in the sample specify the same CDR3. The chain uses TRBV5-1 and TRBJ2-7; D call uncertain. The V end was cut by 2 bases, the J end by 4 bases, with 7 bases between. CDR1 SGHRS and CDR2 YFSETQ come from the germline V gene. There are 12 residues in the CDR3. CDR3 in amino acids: CASSLNSYEQYF. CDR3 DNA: TGCGCCAGCAGCTTAAACAGTTACGAGCAGTACTTC.

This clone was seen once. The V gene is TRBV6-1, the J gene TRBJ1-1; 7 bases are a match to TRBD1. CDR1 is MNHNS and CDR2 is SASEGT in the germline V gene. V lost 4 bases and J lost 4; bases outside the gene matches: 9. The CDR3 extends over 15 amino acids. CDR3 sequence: CASSVVRGISTEAFF. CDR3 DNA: TGTGCCAGCAGTGTTGTCAGGGGGATTAGCACTGAAGCTTTCTTT.

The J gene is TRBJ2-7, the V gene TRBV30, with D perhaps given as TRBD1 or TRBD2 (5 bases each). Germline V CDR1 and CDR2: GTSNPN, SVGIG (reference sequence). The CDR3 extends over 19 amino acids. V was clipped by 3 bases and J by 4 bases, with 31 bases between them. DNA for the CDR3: TGTGCCTGGAGGCAACAAATATGGCAGCCGGGACCCACCTCTTACGAGCAGTACTTC. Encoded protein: CAWRQQIWQPGPTSYEQYF.

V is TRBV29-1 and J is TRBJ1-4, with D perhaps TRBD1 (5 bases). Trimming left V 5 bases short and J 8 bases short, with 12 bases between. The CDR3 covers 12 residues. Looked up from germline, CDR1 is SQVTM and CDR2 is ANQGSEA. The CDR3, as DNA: TGCAGCGTTTACCGATCAGGGGAAAAACTGTTTTTT. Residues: CSVYRSGEKLFF.